This is a list of T cell receptor beta chains from one sample in a study of T cell responses to AZD1222 COVID-19 vaccine. Clones were sequenced by immunoSEQ multiplex PCR, and TCRdb holds only the in-frame ones, with some missing. This table holds roughly 96,000 clones, almost 90% found once. This specimen consisted of peripheral blood, obtained on day 0 of AZD1222 vaccination. The receptors were gathered from an adult in good health. Both conserved end residues are part of each CDR3. The D gene is left open where the match is weak. Expanded clones get a size class; other rows say once, few or many, or leave the size out.

>TRBJ2-3|TRBV5-6|-|-
TGTGCCAGCAGCCCTTCCGGGAATACGCAGTATTTT
CASSPSGNTQYF
>TRBJ1-4|TRBV28|TRBD1|-
TGTGCCAGCAGTTCACCGGGGACAGGGGGGGAAAAACTGTTTTTT
CASSSPGTGGEKLFF
>TRBJ2-5|TRBV4-1|-|once
TGCGCCAGCAGCCCCCCCGGGCGGGTAACCCAAGAGACCCAGTACTTC
CASSPPGRVTQETQYF
>TRBJ2-7|TRBV9|-|once
TGTGCCAGCAGCGCGGGACCAACTGGGATCTACGAGCAGTACTTC
CASSAGPTGIYEQYF
>TRBJ1-2|TRBV6-1|TRBD1|-
TGTGCCAGCAGTGACCAAATCCCTCCGACAGGGCGAGGCTACACCTTC
CASSDQIPPTGRGYTF
>TRBJ1-1|TRBV5-5|TRBD1|once
TGTGCCAGCAGCTTGGGAAGGACAGGGCCCTTTGAAGCTTTCTTT
CASSLGRTGPFEAFF
>TRBJ2-7|TRBV10-3|-|-
TGTGCCATCAGTGAAGGGCAGGGGAACTACGAGCAGTACTTC
CAISEGQGNYEQYF
>TRBJ2-7|TRBV4-2|TRBD2|-
TGTGCCAGCAGCCAAGCGGGTAGCGGGAACTCCTACGAGCAGTACTTC
CASSQAGSGNSYEQYF
>TRBJ1-3|TRBV19|-|-
TGTGCCAGTAGCTCCACGAGGGCAAAAACTGGAAACACCATATATTTT
CASSSTRAKTGNTIYF
>TRBJ1-3|TRBV2|TRBD1|-
TGTGCCAGCAGTTCGACAGGGGGCGGAAACACCATATATTTT
CASSSTGGGNTIYF
>TRBJ2-7|TRBV6-2/TRBV6-3|TRBD2|few
TGTGCCAGCAGTTACTCCCGGACTAGCGGGCCCCCCCACGAGCAGTACTTC
CASSYSRTSGPPHEQYF
>TRBJ2-2|TRBV5-1|-|-
TGCGCCAGCAACCCAATCGGACGCCTGGGGAGCACCGGGGAGCTGTTTTTT
CASNPIGRLGSTGELFF
>TRBJ2-2|TRBV11-2|-|-
TGTGCCAGCAGCTTCGCGGACTCTGTGAGGGAGCTGTTTTTT
CASSFADSVRELFF
>TRBJ1-6|TRBV24-1|-|few
TGTGCCACCAGTGAGTCGGACGAGGTTCTCCACTTT
CATSESDEVLHF
>TRBJ2-3|TRBV7-9|-|-
TGTGCCAGCAGCTTACTAAGATTCGGGGCAGATACGCAGTATTTT
CASSLLRFGADTQYF
>TRBJ2-2|TRBV28|TRBD1|-
TGTGCCAGCAGGCGATACAGGGGACAGGGGATTTCATGGAACACCGGGGAGCTGTTTTTT
CASRRYRGQGISWNTGELFF
>TRBJ1-2|TRBV7-9|-|-
TGTGCCAGCAGCTTAGAGGTCAACTATGGCTACACCTTC
CASSLEVNYGYTF
>TRBJ2-2|TRBV24-1|TRBD1|-
TGTGCCACCAGTGATTACAGGGGAGGGGAGCTGTTTTTT
CATSDYRGGELFF
>TRBJ2-7|TRBV7-9|-|-
TGTGCCAGCAGCTTAGCAGGTCAGGGCTCCTACGAGCAGTACTTC
CASSLAGQGSYEQYF
>TRBJ2-3|TRBV2|TRBD2|-
TGTGCCAGCAGAAATAGCGGGACTAGCACAGATACGCAGTATTTT
CASRNSGTSTDTQYF
>TRBJ2-3|TRBV5-1|TRBD2|-
TGCGCCAGCAGCTTCAGGACGGGAGGGCCCGCAGATACGCAGTATTTT
CASSFRTGGPADTQYF
>TRBJ1-6|TRBV2|-|-
TGTGCCAGCAGTGCCACGGTTAATTCACCCCTCCACTTT
CASSATVNSPLHF
>TRBJ1-1|TRBV29-1|-|-
TGCAGCGTTCAAGGGTGGGGCACTGAAGCTTTCTTT
CSVQGWGTEAFF
>TRBJ2-5|TRBV11-2|TRBD1|-
TGTGCCAGCAGCTTACTAGGACAGGGAATCCAAGAGACCCAGTACTTC
CASSLLGQGIQETQYF
>TRBJ2-1|TRBV10-3|-|-
TGTGCCATCAGTGAGTCCGGCATCAGAGGGGAGCAGTTCTTC
CAISESGIRGEQFF
>TRBJ2-7|TRBV12-3/TRBV12-4|-|-
TGTGCCAGCAGTTTCGACCGTCTAAAGCAGTACTTC
CASSFDRLKQYF
>TRBJ2-7|TRBV6-1|-|-
TGTGCCAGCAGTGAAGGCGGACCGGGGGAGCAGTACTTC
CASSEGGPGEQYF
>TRBJ2-4|TRBV6-5|-|-
TGTGCCAGCAGCCCGGGTGTATCGAGTTACATTCAGTACTTC
CASSPGVSSYIQYF
>TRBJ2-3|TRBV19|-|-
TGTGCCAGTAGTATTATGGGGGCAAGCACAGATACGCAGTATTTT
CASSIMGASTDTQYF
>TRBJ2-7|TRBV15|-|-
TGTGCCACCAGCAGAGACGAGGACCTGTCCTACGAGCAGTACTTC
CATSRDEDLSYEQYF